Below, 23 T cell receptor beta chains from the same sample are listed, as sequenced in a study of T cells in localized non-small cell lung cancer. The method was immunoSEQ multiplex PCR; TCRdb's version includes in-frame clones alone and lacks a portion of them. The sample includes 31,000 or so clones, 70% to 90% of them seen just once. Sample: peripheral blood, taken before any cancer treatment. These receptors originate from a female donor aged 60 or older with stage I lung adenocarcinoma.

The chain recombines TRBV14 with TRBJ1-3; possible D gene TRBD1, 6 bases. The CDR3 has 14 residues. V was shortened by 4 bases and J by 0 bases, with 7 bases between the two germline ends. Per germline, CDR1 SGHDN and CDR2 FVKESK. CDR3 loop: CASSRTASGNTIYF. The CDR3 region has the DNA TGTGCCAGCAGCCGGACAGCCTCTGGAAACACCATATATTTT.

V gene TRBV9 combines with J gene TRBJ1-2; TRBD1 agrees at 8 bases. The CDR3 totals 14 residues. Trimming took 3 bases from V and 4 from J; bases not matched to a gene: 5. From germline, CDR1 is SGDLS and CDR2 YYNGEE. The CDR3 DNA sequence: TGTGCCAGCAGCGCGCGGACAGGGAGCTATGGCTACACCTTC. As protein: CASSARTGSYGYTF. The full variable domain, with the rest looked up from reference TRBV9 and TRBJ1-2, is DSGVTQTPKHLITATGQRVTLRCSPRSGDLSVYWYQQSLDQGLQFLIQYYNGEERAKGNILERFSAQQFPDLHSELNLSSLELGDSALYFCASSARTGSYGYTFGSGTRLTVV.

The sample holds one count of this clone. Other DNA sequences from this sample encode an identical CDR3 as well. Written as DNA, the CDR3 is TGTGCCAGCAGGGAGACAGGGAACACCGGGGAGCTGTTTTTT. It specifies CASRETGNTGELFF. The chain couples TRBV9 to TRBJ2-2; TRBD1 is a possible D gene (6 bases). V was shortened by 5 bases and J by 1 base, with 9 bases between the two germline ends. The CDR3 extends over 14 amino acids. Germline V gives CDR1 SGDLS, CDR2 YYNGEE. The complete variable domain, with remaining parts taken from reference TRBV9 and TRBJ2-2, reads DSGVTQTPKHLITATGQRVTLRCSPRSGDLSVYWYQQSLDQGLQFLIQYYNGEERAKGNILERFSAQQFPDLHSELNLSSLELGDSALYFCASRETGNTGELFFGEGSRLTVL.

About this clone itself: An end of the junction differs from the germline gene, which may be a read error. The chain uses TRBV5-1 and TRBJ2-7; the match to TRBD2 covers 9 bases. Germline V CDR1 and CDR2: SGHRS, YFSETQ. There are 14 residues in the CDR3. CDR3 in amino acids: CASSLAGGSYEQYF. The CDR3 coding sequence is TGCGCCAGCAGTTTGGCGGGAGGGTCCTACGAGCAGTACTTC.

This chain connects TRBV28 to TRBJ1-1; 7 bases are a match to TRBD1. V lost 4 bases to trimming and J lost 6 bases; unmatched junction nucleotides: 5. The CDR3 spans 13 residues. Germline V gene data show CDR1 as MDHEN and CDR2 as SYDVKM. The CDR3 region is CASSSTGWPEAFF. In nucleotides, the CDR3 is TGTGCCAGCAGTTCGACAGGGTGGCCTGAAGCTTTCTTT. The full variable domain, completed using reference TRBV28 and TRBJ1-1, is DVKVTQSSRYLVKRTGEKVFLECVQDMDHENMFWYRQDPGLGLRLIYFSYDVKMKEKGDIPEGYSVSREKKERFSLILESASTNQTSMYLCASSSTGWPEAFFGQGTRLTVV.

V is TRBV7-2 and J is TRBJ2-7; weak D call: TRBD1 (5 bases). This CDR3 has 14 amino acids. Germline V gene sequence: CDR1 SGHTA, CDR2 FQGNSA. Trimming took 5 bases from V and 3 from J, leaving 14 bases between them. The CDR3 region is CASSGWGGLYEQYF. The CDR3 DNA is TGTGCCAGCAGCGGATGGGGCGGCCTCTACGAGCAGTACTTC.

This clone has a single count. The chain uses TRBV18 and TRBJ2-1; tentative D call: TRBD2 (5 bases). This CDR3 is 13 amino acids long. V was clipped by 6 bases and J by 8 bases, with 14 bases between them. Germline CDR1 and CDR2: KGHSH and LQKENI. In DNA form, the CDR3 reads TGTGCCAGCTCCCCTCGGGGAACCGATGAGCAGTTCTTC. Residues: CASSPRGTDEQFF. Variable domain in full (rest from reference TRBV18 and TRBJ2-1): NAGVMQNPRHLVRRRGQEARLRCSPMKGHSHVYWYRQLPEEGLKFMVYLQKENIIDESGMPKERFSAEFPKEGPSILRIQQVVRGDSAAYFCASSPRGTDEQFFGPGTRLTVL.

The rearrangement links TRBV6-1 to TRBJ1-2; 9 bases agree with TRBD1. The CDR3 consists of 14 residues. Germline values: CDR1 MNHNS, CDR2 SASEGT. J gave up 4 bases and V 8 bases, and 8 bases lay outside the gene matches. The CDR3 bases are TGTGCCAGCGGCCCGGGACAGGGTGGCTATGGCTACACCTTC. This translates into CASGPGQGGYGYTF.

The chain couples TRBV29-1 to TRBJ1-2; possibly TRBD1 for D (5 bases). Trimming left V 4 bases short and J 3 bases short, with 12 bases between. The CDR3 loop spans 13 amino acids. CDR1 and CDR2 from the germline V gene are SQVTM and ANQGSEA. CDR3 sequence reads: CSVARGGDYGYTF. CDR3 coding DNA: TGCAGCGTTGCCCGGGGGGGAGACTATGGCTACACCTTC.

The gene calls are TRBV7-8 and TRBJ1-2; maybe TRBD1 (5 bases). This CDR3 region has 14 residues. The V end was cut by 5 bases, the J end by 3 bases, with 13 bases between. Germline loops: CDR1 SGHVS, CDR2 FQNEAQ. This chain's CDR3 is CASSTWGEDYGYTF. DNA for the CDR3: TGTGCCAGCAGCACCTGGGGGGAAGACTATGGCTACACCTTC.

The rearrangement joins TRBV28 to TRBJ2-4; D is ambiguous. CDR1 is MDHEN and CDR2 is SYDVKM in the germline V gene. V lost 4 bases, J lost 7 bases, and 5 bases lay in between. The CDR3 length is 11 residues. Written as DNA, the CDR3 is TGTGCCAGCAGTTCCTTTAACATTCAGTACTTC. This codes for CASSSFNIQYF.

The chain joins TRBV7-9 to TRBJ1-3; D may be TRBD1 (5 bases). CDR3 length equals 16 residues. CDR1 SEHNR and CDR2 FQNEAQ come from the germline V gene (reference sequence). V lost 3 bases and J 2 bases, leaving 14 bases between the germline ends. The CDR3 spells CASSFQARTTGNTIYF. The CDR3 DNA reads as TGTGCCAGCAGCTTCCAGGCCAGGACAACTGGAAACACCATATATTTT. The full variable domain, its missing parts supplied by reference TRBV7-9 and TRBJ1-3, is DTGVSQNPRHKITKRGQNVTFRCDPISEHNRLYWYRQTLGQGPEFLTYFQNEAQLEKSRLLSDRFSAERPKGSFSTLEIQRTEQGDSAMYLCASSFQARTTGNTIYFGEGSWLTVV.

This chain uses TRBV10-2 with TRBJ2-1; a weak D match, TRBD2 (5 bases). The CDR3 extends over 16 amino acids. Trimming shortened V by 3 bases and J by 8 bases, and 20 bases separated the two germline ends. The germline CDR1 and CDR2 sequences are WSHSY and SAAADI. CDR3 loop: CASSDFSADRVDEQFF. CDR3 nucleotide sequence: TGCGCCAGCAGTGATTTTTCAGCGGACCGTGTGGATGAGCAGTTCTTC.

The V and J genes are TRBV27 and TRBJ2-1; TRBD1 agrees at 9 bases. The length of the CDR3 is 15 residues. The V gene's germline CDR1 is MNHEY and CDR2 SMNVEV (reference sequence). With 5 bases clipped from V and 5 bases from J, the junction kept 7 bases outside the gene matches. The CDR3 sequence: CASSPSGTGNNEQFF. The CDR3 nucleotides are TGTGCCAGCAGTCCCTCCGGGACAGGGAACAATGAGCAGTTCTTC.

The chain is built from TRBV7-2 and TRBJ1-1, with TRBD1 identical over 8 bases. Germline V lookup: CDR1 SGHTA, CDR2 FQGNSA. The CDR3 spans 16 residues. Unmatched junction bases numbered 10, after V lost 4 bases and J lost 3 bases. The CDR3 sequence is CASSSNRQGWDTEAFF. CDR3 coding DNA: TGTGCCAGCAGCTCGAACCGACAGGGGTGGGACACTGAAGCTTTCTTT. Using reference TRBV7-2 and TRBJ1-1 for the parts outside the CDR3, the full variable domain is GAGVSQSPSNKVTEKGKDVELRCDPISGHTALYWYRQSLGQGLEFLIYFQGNSAPDKSGLPSDRFSAERTGGSVSTLTIQRTQQEDSAVYLCASSSNRQGWDTEAFFGQGTRLTVV.

This chain uses TRBV6-6 with TRBJ2-1; TRBD2 matches 7 bases. Germline values: CDR1 MNHNY, CDR2 SVGAGI (reference sequence). The ends lost 6 bases at V and 3 bases at J; junction bases unmatched: 8. This CDR3 is built from 15 residues. The DNA for the CDR3 is TGTGCCAGCAGGAGGTTCCAGCGGGACTACAATGAGCAGTTCTTC. Translation gives CASRRFQRDYNEQFF.

For this clone: This sample also contains other DNA sequences that code for the same CDR3. The chain employs TRBV10-3 and TRBJ2-7; TRBD2 aligns across 11 bases. The CDR3 loop spans 14 amino acids. The V gene's germline CDR1 is ENHRY and CDR2 SYGVKD. J was trimmed by 1 base and V by 6 bases; bases with no gene match: 2. The CDR3 sequence: CAIRGTSGSYEQYF. DNA for the CDR3: TGTGCCATCAGAGGGACTAGCGGTTCCTACGAGCAGTACTTC.

The chain carries TRBV5-1 and TRBJ2-7; 8 bases map to TRBD1. Trimming at V came to 4 bases and at J to 2 bases, leaving 11 bases not matched to a gene. CDR1 is SGHRS, CDR2 YFSETQ, per germline. The CDR3 is 16 residues long. CDR3 bases: TGCGCCAGCAGCGGAAGCCTTTCGGGACAGGCCTACGAGCAGTACTTC. Amino acids: CASSGSLSGQAYEQYF.

This chain connects TRBV28 to TRBJ1-2; TRBD1 might be the D (6 bases). Germline CDR1 is MDHEN and CDR2 is SYDVKM. This CDR3 has 13 amino acids. V was shortened by 3 bases and J by 7 bases, with 12 bases between the two germline ends. The CDR3 reads CASSLQGSPGYTF. DNA for the CDR3: TGTGCCAGCAGTTTGCAGGGGTCCCCTGGCTACACCTTC.

In this sample, this clone turned up a few times. The chain couples TRBV2 to TRBJ1-1; no clear D. The CDR3 length is 12 residues. Trimming cost V 8 bases and J 0 bases, with 7 bases left between them. CDR1 SNHLY and CDR2 FYNNEI come from the germline V gene. CDR3 sequence (DNA): TGTGCCAGCGAGAGGGTGAACACTGAAGCTTTCTTT. The encoded protein is CASERVNTEAFF.

The chain uses TRBV19 and TRBJ1-2; tentatively, D is TRBD1 (6 bases). This CDR3 is built from 15 residues. Germline V gene sequence: CDR1 LNHDA, CDR2 SQIVND (reference sequence). Trimming took off 5 bases at V and 3 bases at J, with 16 bases between the two ends. In nucleotides, the CDR3 is TGTGCCAGTAGTGCACAGGGCAGATACGACTATGGCTACACCTTC. Translated, it gives CASSAQGRYDYGYTF.

The chain uses TRBV5-8 and TRBJ2-7; D is uncertain. CDR1 and CDR2 (germline): SGHTS, YDEGEE. V was pared by 4 bases and J by 4 bases, with 6 bases between. The CDR3 is made up of 11 amino acids. CDR3 nucleotide sequence: TGTGCCAGCAGCAACGAGTACGAGCAGTACTTC. Its translation: CASSNEYEQYF.

This rearrangement joins TRBV9 to TRBJ2-2, with 8 bases lining up with TRBD1. Germline trimming cut 3 bases from V and 1 base from J; bases unmatched to any gene: 5. The CDR3 length is 16 residues. Germline CDR1 and CDR2: SGDLS and YYNGEE. CDR3 bases: TGTGCCAGCAGCGCTACCGGGACAGGGAACACCGGGGAGCTGTTTTTT. It codes for CASSATGTGNTGELFF.